The present T cell receptor (beta chain) was sequenced within a study of cytomegalovirus exposure and HLA in healthy donors. Study-level findings and limits: A link between a missense DCLRE1C variant and TCR beta V- and J-gene trimming emerged from a later analysis. Sequencing had likely introduced a cluster of highly shared sequence variants as an artifact. Reports indicated that the classifier achieved high specificity and sensitivity in diagnosing cytomegalovirus status.

This clone was seen more than once but under ten times. Its antigen is still unknown. This CDR3 is 15 amino acids long. The ends were cut back, 4 bases at V and 0 bases at J, with 14 bases in the middle. In germline, CDR1 is SGHRS, CDR2 YFSETQ. The PCR made use of 60 Vbeta and 13 Jbeta primers. Some clones are missing from TCRdb's copy, which holds only in-frame ones; the method was immunoSEQ multiplex PCR. The top ten clones hold around 3% of a sample with 150,000 or so clones, 76% of them seen once. The sequenced sample consisted of PBMCs. This TCR derives from a male donor in good health and CMV-seronegative. V gene TRBV5-1 combines with J gene TRBJ2-7; D call uncertain. CDR3 residues: CASSATGTSSYEQYF. CDR3 coding DNA: TGCGCCAGCAGCGCCACGGGTACGAGCTCCTACGAGCAGTACTTC.